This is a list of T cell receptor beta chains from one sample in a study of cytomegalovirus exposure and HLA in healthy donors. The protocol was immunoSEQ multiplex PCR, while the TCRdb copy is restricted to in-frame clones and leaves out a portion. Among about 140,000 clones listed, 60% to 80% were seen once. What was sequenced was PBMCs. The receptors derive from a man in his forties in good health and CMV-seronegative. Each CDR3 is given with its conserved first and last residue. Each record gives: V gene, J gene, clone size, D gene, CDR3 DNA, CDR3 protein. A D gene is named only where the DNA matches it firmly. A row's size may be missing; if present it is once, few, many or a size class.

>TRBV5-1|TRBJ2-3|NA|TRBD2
TGCGCCAGCAGCTTGGGACTAGCGGGGGGGCCCAGCACAGATACGCAGTATTTT
CASSLGLAGGPSTDTQYF
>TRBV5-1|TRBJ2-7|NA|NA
TGCGCCAGCAGCCTTTTGAGAGGGCGCGAGCAGTACTTC
CASSLLRGREQYF
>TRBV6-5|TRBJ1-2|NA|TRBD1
TGTGCCAGCAGTTACTCGCGGACAGGCTATGGCTACACCTTC
CASSYSRTGYGYTF
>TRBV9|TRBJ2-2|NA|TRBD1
TGTGCCAGCAGCCCTCGGACAGGGAGGTTCCCCGGGGAGCTGTTTTTT
CASSPRTGRFPGELFF
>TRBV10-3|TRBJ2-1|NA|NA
TGTGCCATCGCGGGCTCTAGCTCCTACAATGAGCAGTTCTTC
CAIAGSSSYNEQFF
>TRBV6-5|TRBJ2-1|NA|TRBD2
TGTGCCAGCAGTTACTTGTCGGGAGGGGATGAGCAGTTCTTC
CASSYLSGGDEQFF
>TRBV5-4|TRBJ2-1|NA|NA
TGTGCCAGCAGCGTACAGGGAAGAGGTGACAATGAGCAGTTCTTC
CASSVQGRGDNEQFF
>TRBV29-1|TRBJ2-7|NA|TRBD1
TGCAGCGTTGAGGGACAGGGGAGTGAGCAGTACTTC
CSVEGQGSEQYF
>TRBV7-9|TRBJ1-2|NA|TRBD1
TGTGCCAGCAGCGAATACCGGGACAGAAGTAACTATGGCTACACCTTC
CASSEYRDRSNYGYTF
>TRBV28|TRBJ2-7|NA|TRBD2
TGTGCCAGCAGTTCAAGACTAGCGGGCGCCTACGAGCAGTACTTC
CASSSRLAGAYEQYF
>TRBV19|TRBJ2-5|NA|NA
TGTGCCAGTAGTCGGACAGCGTCCGGGGAGACCCAGTACTTC
CASSRTASGETQYF
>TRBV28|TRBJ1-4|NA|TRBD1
TGTGCCAGCAGGGGCAGGGGGAGTGGTGAAAAACTGTTTTTT
CASRGRGSGEKLFF
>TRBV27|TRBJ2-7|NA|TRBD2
TGTGCCAGCTCCCTTCGGGGGGTAATGTACGAGCAGTACTTC
CASSLRGVMYEQYF
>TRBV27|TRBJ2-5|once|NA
TGTGCCAGCAGTTTAGACCCCCACGGGGAGACCCAGTACTTC
CASSLDPHGETQYF
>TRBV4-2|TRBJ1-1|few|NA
TGTGCCAGCAGCCTCAGCCGAAGGGGAGGGAACACTGAAGCTTTCTTT
CASSLSRRGGNTEAFF
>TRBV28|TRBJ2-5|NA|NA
TGTGCCAGCACCCCACGGATCGGGGGTCTGGAAGAGACCCAGTACTTC
CASTPRIGGLEETQYF
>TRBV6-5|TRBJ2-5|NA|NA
TGTGCCAGCAGTTACCCAGAAACGGGGACCCAGTACTTC
CASSYPETGTQYF
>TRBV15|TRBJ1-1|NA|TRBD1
TGTGCCACCAGCAAGGAGACAGGGGGCTTCACTGAAGCTTTCTTT
CATSKETGGFTEAFF
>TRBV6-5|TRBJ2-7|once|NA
TGTGCCAGCAGTTCCCCAGGCTACGAGCAGTACTTC
CASSSPGYEQYF
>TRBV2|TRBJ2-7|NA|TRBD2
TGTGCCAGCAGTGAAGCAGCGGGGGCCCCCTACGAGCAGTACTTC
CASSEAAGAPYEQYF
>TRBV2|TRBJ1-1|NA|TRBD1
TGTGCCAGCAGAGGGACAGGGGGGACGGGCACTGAAGCTTTCTTT
CASRGTGGTGTEAFF
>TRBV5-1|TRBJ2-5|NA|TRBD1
TGCGCCAGCAGCCTGACAGGGGGCATAGGAGAGACCCAGTACTTC
CASSLTGGIGETQYF